A selection of T cell receptor beta chains follows, all from one sample in a study of T cells in Graves' hyperthyroidism and ophthalmopathy. TCRdb re-called the multiplex PCR reads with MiXCR, one entry per CDR3 protein. The sample holds under 350,000 distinct CDR3 sequences, 15% to 20% seen once. Sequencing input: blood. Every receptor here comes from a woman aged 55-70 years with Graves' ophthalmopathy. Both conserved end residues are part of each CDR3. A D gene is named only where the DNA matches it firmly. Some rows mark clone size as missing; the rest say once, few, many or name a class of expanded clone.

len: 12
v_gene: TRBV20-1
d_gene: .
j_gene: TRBJ1-5
abundance: .
CDR3nt: TGCAGTGCAGAGACGACTAATCAGCCCCAGCATTTT
CDR3aa: CSAETTNQPQHF

len: 14
v_gene: TRBV20-1
d_gene: TRBD2
j_gene: TRBJ2-3
abundance: .
CDR3nt: TGCAGTGCTAGGGACGGGGGGGCCACCGATACGCAGTATTTT
CDR3aa: CSARDGGATDTQYF

len: 14
v_gene: TRBV10-1
d_gene: TRBD2
j_gene: TRBJ2-3
abundance: few
CDR3nt: TGCGCCAGCAGTGAGGCGGGGGGGCCAGATACGCAGTATTTT
CDR3aa: CASSEAGGPDTQYF

len: 14
v_gene: TRBV7-2
d_gene: .
j_gene: TRBJ2-5
abundance: many
CDR3nt: TGTGCCAGTACCTCCCGGGGGCAGTTCGAGACCCAGTACTTC
CDR3aa: CASTSRGQFETQYF

len: 14
v_gene: TRBV7-2
d_gene: .
j_gene: TRBJ2-3
abundance: few
CDR3nt: TGTGCCAGCAGCTTGGGGTCTCGCGCAGATACGCAGTATTTT
CDR3aa: CASSLGSRADTQYF

len: 15
v_gene: TRBV12-3/TRBV12-4
d_gene: TRBD2
j_gene: TRBJ2-1
abundance: .
CDR3nt: TGTGCCAGCAGTTCGACAGGCCTAGCGGGGGGTGAGCAGTTCTTC
CDR3aa: CASSSTGLAGGEQFF

len: 16
v_gene: TRBV4-1
d_gene: TRBD1
j_gene: TRBJ1-5
abundance: few
CDR3nt: TGCGCCAGCAGCCAAGTTGGGACAGGCCTCAATCAGCCCCAGCATTTT
CDR3aa: CASSQVGTGLNQPQHF

len: 14
v_gene: TRBV5-1
d_gene: .
j_gene: TRBJ1-2
abundance: few
CDR3nt: TGCGCCAGCAGCTTGGCCCTAGGACAGTATGGCTACACCTTC
CDR3aa: CASSLALGQYGYTF

len: 16
v_gene: TRBV18
d_gene: TRBD1
j_gene: TRBJ2-2
abundance: .
CDR3nt: TGTGCCAGCTCACTTGGACAGGGGGCGAACACCGGGGAGCTGCTTTTT
CDR3aa: CASSLGQGANTGELLF

len: 18
v_gene: TRBV7-9
d_gene: TRBD1
j_gene: TRBJ1-2
abundance: .
CDR3nt: TGTGCCAGCACCCAATATGGGGGCGTTACAGGGGTCTCTCCGGGCTACACCTTC
CDR3aa: CASTQYGGVTGVSPGYTF

len: 16
v_gene: TRBV7-2
d_gene: TRBD2
j_gene: TRBJ2-7
abundance: .
CDR3nt: TGTGCCAGCACCCCTCCGGCTAGCGGGAGTGGGTTCGAGCAGTACTTC
CDR3aa: CASTPPASGSGFEQYF

len: 16
v_gene: TRBV7-9
d_gene: .
j_gene: TRBJ2-2
abundance: .
CDR3nt: TGTGCCAGCAGCTCTTCCGGGGTTTTGCACACCGGGGAGCTGTTTTTT
CDR3aa: CASSSSGVLHTGELFF

len: 15
v_gene: TRBV27
d_gene: TRBD2
j_gene: TRBJ2-1
abundance: .
CDR3nt: TGTGCCAGCAGAACAAAGCGGGAGTCCTACAATGAGCAGTTCTTC
CDR3aa: CASRTKRESYNEQFF

len: 14
v_gene: TRBV28
d_gene: TRBD1
j_gene: TRBJ2-7
abundance: once
CDR3nt: TGTGCCAGCAATCCGACAGGGGCCTCCCGCGAGCAGTACTTC
CDR3aa: CASNPTGASREQYF

len: 14
v_gene: TRBV3-1
d_gene: .
j_gene: TRBJ2-2
abundance: few
CDR3nt: TGTGCCAGCAGCCAACGGGCGGCCACCGGGGAGCTGTTTTTT
CDR3aa: CASSQRAATGELFF

len: 13
v_gene: TRBV18
d_gene: .
j_gene: TRBJ1-2
abundance: many
CDR3nt: TGTGCCAGCTCGACGGGACAACTCTATGGCTACACCTTC
CDR3aa: CASSTGQLYGYTF

len: 14
v_gene: TRBV7-2
d_gene: .
j_gene: TRBJ1-3
abundance: .
CDR3nt: TGTGCCAGCAGCCGACGTGAATCTGGAAACACCATATATTTT
CDR3aa: CASSRRESGNTIYF

len: 15
v_gene: TRBV6-2/TRBV6-3
d_gene: .
j_gene: TRBJ2-2
abundance: many
CDR3nt: TGTGCCAGCAGCGACCCAGGGGGGAGGACCGGGGAGCTGTTTTTT
CDR3aa: CASSDPGGRTGELFF

len: 15
v_gene: TRBV7-2
d_gene: TRBD1
j_gene: TRBJ2-7
abundance: many
CDR3nt: TGTGCCAGCAGCTCTGGACAGGGATTGGGGAGGGAGCAGTACTTC
CDR3aa: CASSSGQGLGREQYF

len: 17
v_gene: TRBV3-1
d_gene: TRBD2
j_gene: TRBJ2-7
abundance: .
CDR3nt: TGTGCCAGCAGCCAAGGTGGGACTAGCGGGAGCTTTGACGAGCAGTACTTC
CDR3aa: CASSQGGTSGSFDEQYF

len: 15
v_gene: TRBV6-2/TRBV6-3
d_gene: TRBD1
j_gene: TRBJ2-7
abundance: many
CDR3nt: TGTGCCAGCAAGATCACGACAGGGTTGGTCTACGAGCAGTACTTC
CDR3aa: CASKITTGLVYEQYF

len: 16
v_gene: TRBV19
d_gene: .
j_gene: TRBJ1-1
abundance: .
CDR3nt: TGTGCCAGTAGGCTAATGTTTACAGGAGGGAACACTGAAGCTTTCTTT
CDR3aa: CASRLMFTGGNTEAFF

len: 16
v_gene: TRBV10-3
d_gene: TRBD2
j_gene: TRBJ2-3
abundance: few
CDR3nt: TGTGCCATCAGTGATCCTAGCGGGATTAGCACAGATACGCAGTATTTT
CDR3aa: CAISDPSGISTDTQYF

len: 18
v_gene: TRBV11-2
d_gene: .
j_gene: TRBJ2-3
abundance: .
CDR3nt: TGTGCCAGCAGCTTAGCCCCTAATTTTGGCAGGTTCAGGGATACGCAGTATTTT
CDR3aa: CASSLAPNFGRFRDTQYF

len: 15
v_gene: TRBV5-4
d_gene: TRBD2
j_gene: TRBJ2-7
abundance: .
CDR3nt: TGTGCCAGCAGCTTAGGGACTAGCGGGAGCAACGAGCAGTACTTC
CDR3aa: CASSLGTSGSNEQYF

len: 13
v_gene: TRBV12-3/TRBV12-4
d_gene: TRBD1
j_gene: TRBJ1-1
abundance: few
CDR3nt: TGTGCCAGCATAGGACAGGGGCCCACTGAAGCTTTCTTT
CDR3aa: CASIGQGPTEAFF

len: 15
v_gene: TRBV7-2
d_gene: .
j_gene: TRBJ1-1
abundance: many
CDR3nt: TGTGCCAGCAGCTTGGACGTGGGTCGGGACACTGAAGCTTTCTTT
CDR3aa: CASSLDVGRDTEAFF

len: 14
v_gene: TRBV7-9
d_gene: .
j_gene: TRBJ2-7
abundance: .
CDR3nt: TGTGCCAGCAGCCCGGATGCGCGGGCCTACGAGCAGTACTTC
CDR3aa: CASSPDARAYEQYF

len: 18
v_gene: TRBV28
d_gene: .
j_gene: TRBJ1-5
abundance: many
CDR3nt: TGTGCCAGCAGTTTAAGTTTGGGTCTCGGCAGCCTCAATCAGCCCCAGCATTTT
CDR3aa: CASSLSLGLGSLNQPQHF

len: 13
v_gene: TRBV7-2
d_gene: .
j_gene: TRBJ1-5
abundance: few
CDR3nt: TGTGCCAGCTCTGGCCAGCTATATCAGCCCCAGCATTTT
CDR3aa: CASSGQLYQPQHF

len: 12
v_gene: TRBV15
d_gene: .
j_gene: TRBJ2-5
abundance: .
CDR3nt: TGTGCCACCGCGGATATTGAGGAGACCCAGTACTTC
CDR3aa: CATADIEETQYF

len: 12
v_gene: TRBV3-1
d_gene: .
j_gene: TRBJ1-1
abundance: .
CDR3nt: TGTGCCAGCAGCCAAGGGCCTAACGAAGCTTTCTTT
CDR3aa: CASSQGPNEAFF

len: 14
v_gene: TRBV7-9
d_gene: TRBD2
j_gene: TRBJ2-1
abundance: many
CDR3nt: TGTGCCGGTACGCGACTAGCGGATTTGGGAGAGCAGTTCTTC
CDR3aa: CAGTRLADLGEQFF

len: 13
v_gene: TRBV24-1
d_gene: .
j_gene: TRBJ1-5
abundance: many
CDR3nt: TGTGCCACCAGTGATGGGCCTAATCAGCCCCAGCATTTT
CDR3aa: CATSDGPNQPQHF

len: 16
v_gene: TRBV5-1
d_gene: .
j_gene: TRBJ2-5
abundance: few
CDR3nt: TGCGCCAGCAGCTTGGCCCGTAGCGCCTTCCAAGAGACCCAGTACTTC
CDR3aa: CASSLARSAFQETQYF

len: 14
v_gene: TRBV27
d_gene: TRBD1
j_gene: TRBJ2-5
abundance: many
CDR3nt: TGTGCCAGCAGTTTATCTGGACAGGCGCAGACCCAGTACTTC
CDR3aa: CASSLSGQAQTQYF

len: 14
v_gene: TRBV7-2
d_gene: TRBD1
j_gene: TRBJ2-1
abundance: many
CDR3nt: TGTGCCAGCAGCCTGGGACAGTGGCACAATGAGCAGTTCTTC
CDR3aa: CASSLGQWHNEQFF

len: 13
v_gene: TRBV20-1
d_gene: .
j_gene: TRBJ2-5
abundance: many
CDR3nt: TGCAGTGCTAGGCCGGGGAACGGGGAGACCCAGTACTTC
CDR3aa: CSARPGNGETQYF

len: 16
v_gene: TRBV19
d_gene: TRBD2
j_gene: TRBJ2-3
abundance: many
CDR3nt: TGTGCCAGTAGTGCTCAGACTAGCGGATTCACAGATACGCAGTATTTT
CDR3aa: CASSAQTSGFTDTQYF

len: 16
v_gene: TRBV14
d_gene: TRBD1
j_gene: TRBJ1-3
abundance: .
CDR3nt: TGTGCCAGCAGCCAAGTTCGCAGGGGGCCTGGAAACACCATATATTTT
CDR3aa: CASSQVRRGPGNTIYF

len: 16
v_gene: TRBV5-6
d_gene: .
j_gene: TRBJ1-3
abundance: once
CDR3nt: TGTGCCAGCAGCTTGGGGACAAGGATCACTGGAAACACCATATATTTT
CDR3aa: CASSLGTRITGNTIYF

len: 14
v_gene: TRBV6-2/TRBV6-3
d_gene: .
j_gene: TRBJ2-1
abundance: many
CDR3nt: TGTGCCAGCATCCACCCTAGCTCCTACAATGAGCAGTTCTTC
CDR3aa: CASIHPSSYNEQFF

len: 16
v_gene: TRBV7-2
d_gene: TRBD2
j_gene: TRBJ2-1
abundance: many
CDR3nt: TGTGCCAGCAGCTTAGTACTTGCGGGAGTGGGAAATGAGCAGTTCTTC
CDR3aa: CASSLVLAGVGNEQFF

len: 18
v_gene: TRBV18
d_gene: .
j_gene: TRBJ1-6
abundance: many
CDR3nt: TGTGCCAGCTCACCGAGGGCAGTGTCGCCCGTGGAAAATTCACCCCTCCACTTT
CDR3aa: CASSPRAVSPVENSPLHF

len: 11
v_gene: TRBV12-3/TRBV12-4
d_gene: .
j_gene: TRBJ2-1
abundance: .
CDR3nt: TGTGCCAGCGGGGGGATTCCTGAGCAGTTCTTC
CDR3aa: CASGGIPEQFF

len: 15
v_gene: TRBV5-1
d_gene: TRBD1
j_gene: TRBJ2-2
abundance: many
CDR3nt: TGCGCCAGCAGACAGGGGGCGCAGAATACCGGGGAGCTGTTTTTT
CDR3aa: CASRQGAQNTGELFF

len: 15
v_gene: TRBV27
d_gene: TRBD1
j_gene: TRBJ2-7
abundance: .
CDR3nt: TGTGCCAGCAGCAGGACAGGCATTAGCTCCTACGAGCAGTACTTC
CDR3aa: CASSRTGISSYEQYF

len: 15
v_gene: TRBV7-2
d_gene: .
j_gene: TRBJ2-1
abundance: many
CDR3nt: TGTGCCAGCAGCTTAGATCCCTCGGCCCACAATGAGCAGTTCTTC
CDR3aa: CASSLDPSAHNEQFF

len: 15
v_gene: TRBV7-2
d_gene: TRBD1
j_gene: TRBJ2-7
abundance: many
CDR3nt: TGTGCCAGCAGCTCAAGGGGACAGGGGGCCTACGAGCAGTACTTC
CDR3aa: CASSSRGQGAYEQYF

len: 14
v_gene: TRBV6-1
d_gene: TRBD1
j_gene: TRBJ1-4
abundance: many
CDR3nt: TGTGCCAGCAGTAAACAGGGGAGGGACGGAAAACTGTTTTTT
CDR3aa: CASSKQGRDGKLFF

len: 15
v_gene: TRBV14
d_gene: .
j_gene: TRBJ2-3
abundance: .
CDR3nt: TGTGCCAGCAGCCATGCTGGACAGTCGAGAACCCAGCAGTATTTT
CDR3aa: CASSHAGQSRTQQYF

len: 13
v_gene: TRBV11-3
d_gene: .
j_gene: TRBJ2-2
abundance: many
CDR3nt: TGTGCCAGCAGCTTAGTAAGAACCGGGGAGCTGTTTTTT
CDR3aa: CASSLVRTGELFF

len: 15
v_gene: TRBV19
d_gene: .
j_gene: TRBJ2-2
abundance: .
CDR3nt: TGTGCCAGTCGAGCAGGACAGAGGAACACCGGGGAGCTGTTTTTT
CDR3aa: CASRAGQRNTGELFF

len: 15
v_gene: TRBV20-1
d_gene: TRBD2
j_gene: TRBJ2-5
abundance: many
CDR3nt: TGCAGTGCTTCTAAACTAGCGGCCGCCCAAGAGACCCAGTACTTC
CDR3aa: CSASKLAAAQETQYF